The clone carrying this TCR beta chain was picked up a small number of times. Its target is not known. TCRdb ran MiXCR on the 5' RACE reads and lists one entry per CDR3 protein. The sample gives around 1.7 million distinct CDR3 sequences, about 32% of which show up once; 0.25% to 0.3% is in the top ten. This entry is derived from a study of identical twins. Broader study findings: For out-of-frame beta sequences, excess twin sharing was weaker.

Trimming took off 5 bases at V and 0 bases at J, with 11 bases between the two ends. Per germline, CDR1 DFQATT and CDR2 SNEGSKA (reference sequence). The CDR3 runs 13 residues. The sequence came from a newborn girl in good health. The rearrangement uses TRBV20-1 and TRBJ2-7; the D gene is possibly TRBD1 (5 bases). The sample consisted of cord blood. Here the CDR3 reads CSALGHSSYEQYF. The CDR3 region has the DNA TGCAGTGCTCTCGGACACTCCTCCTACGAGCAGTACTTC.